This paragraph covers one T cell receptor beta chain sequence. Antigen specificity is unknown. These data are taken from a study of CD8 T cells in Susac syndrome. Regarding the study as a whole: The study acknowledged a relatively small number of individuals in its TCR sequencing and HLA analysis.

This CDR3 is built from 15 residues. The germline V gene has CDR1 GTSNPN and CDR2 SVGIG (reference sequence). V lost 4 bases, J lost 0 bases, and 12 bases lay in between. TCR beta sequencing covered blood CD8+ and CD4+ T cells. FACS was used to enrich TEMRA cells, whereas the CD8+ and CD4+ T cells were obtained by negative isolation. The RNA, about 0.5 to 1 ug, was put through reverse transcription using random hexamers. With immunoSEQ multiplex PCR, TCR beta CDR3 was amplified across 54 Vbeta and 13 Jbeta. One entry per CDR3 protein, called by TCRdb with MiXCR from the immunoSEQ multiplex PCR reads. The table records some 120,000 distinct CDR3 sequences, roughly 90% of them present only once.

Sequencing input: CD8+ T cells from PBMCs. The V gene is TRBV30, the J gene TRBJ1-4; TRBD1 might be the D (5 bases). The TCR was taken from a human donor in good health. The DNA of the CDR3 is TGTGCCTGGACCCCAGGGTCCCCAACTAATGAAAAACTGTTTTTT. Its protein product is CAWTPGSPTNEKLFF.